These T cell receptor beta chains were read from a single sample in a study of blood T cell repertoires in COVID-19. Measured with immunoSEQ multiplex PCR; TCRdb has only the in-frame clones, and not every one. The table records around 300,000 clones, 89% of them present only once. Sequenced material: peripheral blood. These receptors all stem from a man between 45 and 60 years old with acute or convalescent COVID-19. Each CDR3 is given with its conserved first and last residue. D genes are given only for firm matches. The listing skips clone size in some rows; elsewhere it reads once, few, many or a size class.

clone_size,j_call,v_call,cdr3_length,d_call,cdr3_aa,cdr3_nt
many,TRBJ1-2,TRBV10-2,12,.,CASSEDRYGYTF,TGCGCCAGCAGTGAGGACAGATATGGCTACACCTTC
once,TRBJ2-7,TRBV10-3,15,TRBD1,CAISGRQGQNYEQYF,TGTGCCATCAGTGGAAGACAGGGTCAGAACTACGAGCAGTACTTC
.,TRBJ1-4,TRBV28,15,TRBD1,CASSPPTGSGEKLFF,TGTGCCAGCAGTCCGCCGACAGGGTCCGGGGAAAAACTGTTTTTT
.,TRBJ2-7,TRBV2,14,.,CASMVSIPSYEQYF,TGTGCCAGCATGGTGTCTATTCCCTCCTACGAGCAGTACTTC
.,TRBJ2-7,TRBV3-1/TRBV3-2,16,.,CASSQGTFRGSYEQYF,TGTGCCAGCAGCCAAGGAACGTTTAGGGGATCCTACGAGCAGTACTTC
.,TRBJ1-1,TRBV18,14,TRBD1,CASSPGQGETEAFF,TGTGCCAGCTCACCCGGACAGGGTGAGACTGAAGCTTTCTTT
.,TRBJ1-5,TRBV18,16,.,CASSPVGRSSNQPQHF,TGTGCCAGCTCACCAGTGGGGAGGAGTAGCAATCAGCCCCAGCATTTT
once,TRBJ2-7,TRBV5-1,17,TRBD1,CASSRTGIGWETYEQYF,TGCGCCAGCAGCCGGACAGGGATAGGGTGGGAGACCTACGAGCAGTACTTC
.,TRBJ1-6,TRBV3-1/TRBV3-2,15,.,CASSPLVGGVSPLHF,TGTGCCAGCAGCCCCCTCGTAGGAGGGGTTTCACCCCTCCACTTT
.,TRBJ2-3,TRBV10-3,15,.,CATKTDGGPSDTQYF,TGTGCCACCAAAACAGACGGGGGGCCCTCCGATACGCAGTATTTT
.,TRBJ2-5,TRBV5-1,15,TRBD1,CASSSRTGQQETQYF,TGCGCCAGCAGCTCTAGGACAGGGCAACAAGAGACCCAGTACTTC
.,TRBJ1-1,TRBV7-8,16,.,CASSSIPGRGETEAFF,TGTGCCAGCAGCTCAATCCCGGGACGGGGGGAAACTGAAGCTTTCTTT
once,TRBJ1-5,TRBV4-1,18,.,CASSQEGPRTAYNQPQHF,TGCGCCAGCAGCCAAGAAGGCCCTCGGACAGCTTACAATCAGCCCCAGCATTTT
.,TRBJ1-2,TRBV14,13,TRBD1,CASSQDTGGGYTF,TGTGCCAGCAGCCAAGACACAGGGGGTGGCTACACCTTC
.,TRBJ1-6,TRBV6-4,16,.,CASSDSLTMDNSPLHF,TGTGCCAGCAGTGACTCTTTAACAATGGATAATTCACCCCTCCACTTT
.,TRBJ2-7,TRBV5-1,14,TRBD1,CASRPGTGTDEQYF,TGCGCCAGCAGACCCGGGACAGGGACTGACGAGCAGTACTTC
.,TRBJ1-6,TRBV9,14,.,CASSVEGVRSPLHF,TGTGCCAGCAGCGTAGAAGGGGTTCGGTCACCCCTCCACTTT
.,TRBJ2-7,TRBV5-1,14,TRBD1,CASSSGTGRSEQYF,TGCGCCAGCAGCTCCGGGACAGGGCGAAGCGAGCAGTACTTC
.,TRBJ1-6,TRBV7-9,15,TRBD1,CASSLQGADNSPLHF,TGTGCCAGCAGCTTACAGGGGGCGGATAATTCACCCCTCCACTTT
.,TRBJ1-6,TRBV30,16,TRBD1,CAWKTGGFGYNSPLHF,TGTGCCTGGAAGACAGGGGGATTCGGCTATAATTCACCCCTCCACTTT
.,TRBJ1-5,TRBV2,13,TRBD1,CASSEGQNQPQHF,TGTGCCAGCAGCGAGGGACAGAATCAGCCCCAGCATTTT
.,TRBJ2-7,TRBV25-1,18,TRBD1,CASSGTGTGGKTTYEQYF,TGTGCCAGCAGTGGAACCGGGACAGGGGGCAAAACAACCTACGAGCAGTACTTC
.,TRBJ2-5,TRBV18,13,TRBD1,CASSSNRGETQYF,TGTGCCAGCTCAAGTAACAGGGGGGAGACCCAGTACTTC
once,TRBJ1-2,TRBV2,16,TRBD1,CASSRTPKTGVYGYTF,TGTGCCAGCAGCCGAACCCCTAAAACAGGGGTATATGGCTACACCTTC
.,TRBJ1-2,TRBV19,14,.,CASSIVFGFAGYTF,TGTGCCAGTAGTATAGTCTTCGGTTTCGCTGGCTACACCTTC
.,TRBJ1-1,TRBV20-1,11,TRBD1,CSADRATEAFF,TGCAGTGCCGACAGGGCCACTGAAGCTTTCTTT
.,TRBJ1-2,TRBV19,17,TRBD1,CASSIGDRLLTNYGYTF,TGTGCCAGTAGTATTGGGGACAGGCTACTTACTAACTATGGCTACACCTTC
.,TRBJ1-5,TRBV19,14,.,CASSIISRDQPQHF,TGTGCCAGTAGTATAATTTCCCGAGATCAGCCCCAGCATTTT
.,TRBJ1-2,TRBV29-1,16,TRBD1,CSVGFTGGTENYGYTF,TGCAGCGTTGGTTTCACAGGGGGGACCGAAAACTATGGCTACACCTTC
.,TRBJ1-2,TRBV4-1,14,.,CASSQESGVGGYTF,TGCGCCAGCAGCCAAGAGTCCGGGGTTGGGGGCTACACCTTC
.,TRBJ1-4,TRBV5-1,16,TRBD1,CASSSGQGATNEKLFF,TGCGCCAGCAGCTCGGGACAGGGGGCAACTAATGAAAAACTGTTTTTT
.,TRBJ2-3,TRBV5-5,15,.,CASSFNLSPGDTQYF,TGTGCCAGCAGCTTTAACCTTAGCCCCGGAGATACGCAGTATTTT
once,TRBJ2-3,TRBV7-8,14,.,CASSPRGATDTQYF,TGTGCCAGCAGCCCCCGGGGGGCTACAGATACGCAGTATTTT
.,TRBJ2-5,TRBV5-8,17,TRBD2,CASSVGATSGGQETQYF,TGTGCCAGCAGTGTGGGGGCGACTAGCGGGGGCCAAGAGACCCAGTACTTC
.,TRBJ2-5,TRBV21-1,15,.,CASSNRAQRRETQYF,TGTGCCAGCAGCAACCGGGCCCAGCGGAGGGAGACCCAGTACTTC
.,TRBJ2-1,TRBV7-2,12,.,CASSSLFNEQFF,TGTGCCAGCAGCTCTCTTTTCAATGAGCAGTTCTTC
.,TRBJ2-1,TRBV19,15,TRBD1,CASPPRGQLYNEQFF,TGTGCCAGTCCTCCCCGGGGACAGCTTTACAATGAGCAGTTCTTC
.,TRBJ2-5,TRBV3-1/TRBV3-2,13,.,CASSQFYQETQYF,TGTGCCAGCAGCCAATTCTACCAAGAGACCCAGTACTTC
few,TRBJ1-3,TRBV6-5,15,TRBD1,CASRNDRVSGNTIYF,TGTGCCAGCAGAAACGACAGGGTGTCAGGAAACACCATATATTTT
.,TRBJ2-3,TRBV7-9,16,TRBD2,CASSHPSGGNTDTQYF,TGTGCCAGCAGCCACCCTAGCGGGGGGAACACAGATACGCAGTATTTT
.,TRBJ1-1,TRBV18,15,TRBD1,CASSKRGTGGPEAFF,TGTGCCAGCTCAAAAAGGGGGACAGGAGGGCCTGAAGCTTTCTTT
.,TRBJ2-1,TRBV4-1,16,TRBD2,CASSRGSGGEYNEQFF,TGCGCCAGCAGCCGCGGTAGCGGGGGGGAATACAATGAGCAGTTCTTC
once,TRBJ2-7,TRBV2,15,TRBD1,CASSEMGQATYEQYF,TGTGCCAGCAGTGAAATGGGACAGGCCACCTACGAGCAGTACTTC
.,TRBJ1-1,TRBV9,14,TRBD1,CASSVMGQGEEAFF,TGTGCCAGCAGCGTAATGGGACAGGGGGAAGAAGCTTTCTTT
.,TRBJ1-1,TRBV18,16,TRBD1,CASSPSLDRGVAEAFF,TGTGCCAGCTCACCTTCTTTGGACAGGGGAGTGGCTGAAGCTTTCTTT
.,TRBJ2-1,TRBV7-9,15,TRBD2,CASRELAGGPNEQFF,TGTGCCAGCAGGGAACTAGCGGGGGGGCCGAATGAGCAGTTCTTC
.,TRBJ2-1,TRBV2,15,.,CASLFSEVSYNEQFF,TGTGCCAGTTTGTTTTCGGAGGTCTCCTACAATGAGCAGTTCTTC
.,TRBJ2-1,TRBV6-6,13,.,CASSLSGYNEQFF,TGTGCCAGCAGTCTAAGCGGGTACAATGAGCAGTTCTTC
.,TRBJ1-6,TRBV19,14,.,CASSPLQGNSPLHF,TGTGCCAGTAGTCCCCTGCAGGGTAATTCACCCCTCCACTTT
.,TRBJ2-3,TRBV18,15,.,CASSPSASDTDTQYF,TGTGCCAGCTCACCGTCGGCTAGCGACACAGATACGCAGTATTTT
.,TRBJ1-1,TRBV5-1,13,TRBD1,CASRTGLNTEAFF,TGCGCCAGCAGGACAGGGTTGAACACTGAAGCTTTCTTT
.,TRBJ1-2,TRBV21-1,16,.,CASSKGRGWWTYGYTF,TGTGCCAGCAGCAAAGGGAGGGGCTGGTGGACGTATGGCTACACCTTC